Below, one TCR beta chain is given with its context. Antigen: not known. Sequence at one end of the junction differs from germline and may be a read error. Regions amplified from RNA transcripts were the TCR beta CDR3 regions. The HTBI primer set drove a first-round RT-PCR of the TCR CDR3. One entry per CDR3 protein, called by TCRdb with MiXCR from the multiplex PCR reads. The sample consists of around 440,000 distinct CDR3 sequences, around 14% of them appearing once. The CDR3 sequence is 14 residues long. Per germline, CDR1 MNHEY and CDR2 SMNVEV (reference sequence). These data originate in a study of T cells in Graves' hyperthyroidism and ophthalmopathy. Study overall: The blood sample was taken at first diagnosis, before treatment began. Broader study findings: A model of 13 V-J features distinguished ophthalmopathy from stable hyperthyroidism.

This chain connects TRBV27 to TRBJ1-2, with D possibly being TRBD1 (6 bases). This clonotype originated in a woman between 18 and 29 years old with Graves' hyperthyroidism. The material sequenced was blood. CDR3 in DNA: TGTGCCAGCAGTTTATCGCAGGGGCGCTATGACTACACCTTC. Translating it yields CASSLSQGRYDYTF.